The present TCR beta chain was sequenced within a study of shared clonotypes between healthy human individuals. Turning to the study itself: CD8 memory received one plate per donor, CD8 naive two, CD4 memory three and CD4 naive three. Findings and limits, study-wide: Investigators collected only blood, and repertoires in tissues likely differ.

Subsets obtained from CD4+ cells comprised CD45RA+ naive and CD45RA-negative memory cells. Only in-frame clones appear in the TCRdb table, and some are missing; sequencing was by immunoSEQ multiplex PCR. Among 2.3 million or so clones, just over 90% were seen once, and the ten largest hold 0.35% to 0.5%. CDR1 MNHEY and CDR2 SVGAGI come from the germline V gene. The CDR3 totals 14 residues. V lost 3 bases, J lost 2 bases, and 11 bases lay in between. As concerns this clone: What it recognizes is unknown. Other DNA sequences of this sample code for an identical CDR3.

The V call is TRBV6-5, the J call TRBJ2-7; perhaps TRBD2 as D (6 bases). This TCR was sampled from a man aged 18-30 years in good health. Some clones in this sample may be carry-over from other donors' samples. Sequencing was carried out using naive CD4+ T cells from PBMCs. Documented subset: CD45RA+ positively selected. The CDR3 reads CASSYGRGTYEQYF. The CDR3 nucleotides read TGTGCCAGCAGTTATGGCCGGGGGACCTACGAGCAGTACTTC.